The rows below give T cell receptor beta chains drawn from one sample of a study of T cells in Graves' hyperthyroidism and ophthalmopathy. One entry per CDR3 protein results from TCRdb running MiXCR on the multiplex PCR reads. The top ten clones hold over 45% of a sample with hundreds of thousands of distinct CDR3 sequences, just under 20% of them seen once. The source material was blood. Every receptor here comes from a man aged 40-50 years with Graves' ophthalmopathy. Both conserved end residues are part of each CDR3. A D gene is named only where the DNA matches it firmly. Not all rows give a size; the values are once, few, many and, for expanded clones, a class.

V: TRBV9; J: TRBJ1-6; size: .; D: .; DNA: TGTGCCAGCAGCCCAATGGACAGCTATAATTCACCCCTCCACTTT; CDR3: CASSPMDSYNSPLHF
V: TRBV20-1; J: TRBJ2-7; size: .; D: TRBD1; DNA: TGCAGTGCTAGAAAACCGGGACAGGGTTACGAGCAGTACTTC; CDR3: CSARKPGQGYEQYF
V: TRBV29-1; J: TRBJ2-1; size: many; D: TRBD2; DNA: TGCAGCGCTTCGACTAGCGGGAGGGCCAACGAGCAGTTCTTC; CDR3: CSASTSGRANEQFF
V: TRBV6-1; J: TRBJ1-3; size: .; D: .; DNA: TGTGCCTGCCACACCGGGACTTCTGGAAACACCATATATTTT; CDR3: CACHTGTSGNTIYF
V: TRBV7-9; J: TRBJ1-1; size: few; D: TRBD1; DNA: TGTGCCAGCAGCTTACTGGGACAGGGGCTCACTGAAGCTTTCTTT; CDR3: CASSLLGQGLTEAFF
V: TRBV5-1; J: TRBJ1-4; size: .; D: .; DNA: TGCGCCAGCAGCTCTATGGGGGGGGGGAATGAAAAACTGTTTTTT; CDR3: CASSSMGGGNEKLFF
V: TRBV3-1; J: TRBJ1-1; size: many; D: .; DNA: TGTGCCAGCAGCCCTAGACACCAGAACACTGAAGCTTTCTTT; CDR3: CASSPRHQNTEAFF
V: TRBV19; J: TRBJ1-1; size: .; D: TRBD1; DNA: TGTGCCAGTAGTATAGGGACAGGGGGGCGGATGAACACTGAAGCTTTCTTT; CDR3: CASSIGTGGRMNTEAFF
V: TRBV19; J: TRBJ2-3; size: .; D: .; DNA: TGTGCCAGCCGGCCCTCACCCGGCACGCAGTATTTT; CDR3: CASRPSPGTQYF
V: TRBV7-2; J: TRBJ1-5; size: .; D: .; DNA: TGTGCCAGCAGCCTAAACTTGGTCAATCAGCCCCAGCATTTT; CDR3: CASSLNLVNQPQHF
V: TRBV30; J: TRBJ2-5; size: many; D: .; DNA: TGTGCCTGGAGGGGGGCGGGGGCAGGGGAGACCCAGTACTTC; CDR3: CAWRGAGAGETQYF
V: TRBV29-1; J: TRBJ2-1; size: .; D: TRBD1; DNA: TGCAGCGGGGGGGGATCGGGACAGGGGTCGAATTCCCCCTACAATGAGCAGTTCTTC; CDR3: CSGGGSGQGSNSPYNEQFF
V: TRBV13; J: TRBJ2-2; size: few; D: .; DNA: TGTGCCAGCAGGAACAGGGTCGGTAACACCGGGGAGCTGTTTTTT; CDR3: CASRNRVGNTGELFF
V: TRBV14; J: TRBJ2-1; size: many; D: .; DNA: TGTGCCAGCAGCCGGAAATCTAGGAATGAGCAGTTCTTC; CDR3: CASSRKSRNEQFF
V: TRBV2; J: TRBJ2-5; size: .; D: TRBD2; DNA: TGTGCCAGCAGGAGACTAGCGGGAGTTTTGGAGACCCAGTACTTC; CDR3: CASRRLAGVLETQYF
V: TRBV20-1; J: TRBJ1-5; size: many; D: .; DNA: TGCAGTGCTGAGGGCACAGGGTTCAATCAGCCCCAGCATTTT; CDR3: CSAEGTGFNQPQHF
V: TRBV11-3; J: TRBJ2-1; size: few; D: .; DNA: TGTGCCAGCAGCTTGGGGGGACAGCTCTACAATGAGCAGTTCTTC; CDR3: CASSLGGQLYNEQFF
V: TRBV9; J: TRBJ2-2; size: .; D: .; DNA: TGTGCCAGCAGCGTACGGACACCGACCGGGGAGCTGTTTTTT; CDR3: CASSVRTPTGELFF
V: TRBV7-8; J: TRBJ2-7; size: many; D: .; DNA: TGTGCCAGCAGTTTTGGCCAGTCCTACGAGCAGTACTTC; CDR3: CASSFGQSYEQYF
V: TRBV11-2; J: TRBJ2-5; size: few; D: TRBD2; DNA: TGTGCCAGCGGATACCCCCCTACCGGGACTAGCGGGGGTGAGACCCAGTACTTC; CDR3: CASGYPPTGTSGGETQYF
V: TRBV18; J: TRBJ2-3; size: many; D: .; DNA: TGTGCCAGCTCAGCGATCACAGATACGCAGTATTTT; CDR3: CASSAITDTQYF
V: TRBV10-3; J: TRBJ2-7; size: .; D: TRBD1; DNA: TGTGCCATCAGTGAGGCAGACAGGGCAAGCGAGCAGTACTTC; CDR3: CAISEADRASEQYF
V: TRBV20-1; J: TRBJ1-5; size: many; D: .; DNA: TGCAGTGCTAGGGGAAGGGAAAGCAATCAGCCCCAGCATTTT; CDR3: CSARGRESNQPQHF
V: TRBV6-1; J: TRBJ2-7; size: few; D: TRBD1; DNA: TGTGCCAGCAGTGAAGTAGATACAGGGGTGAGGGCCTACGAGCAGTACTTC; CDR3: CASSEVDTGVRAYEQYF
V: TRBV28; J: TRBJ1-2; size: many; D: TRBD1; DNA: TGTGCCAGCACGCCCCGCAGGGGGCTTCCGAACTATGGCTACACCTTC; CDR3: CASTPRRGLPNYGYTF
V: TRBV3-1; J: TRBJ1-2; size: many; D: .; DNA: TGTGCCAGCAGCCAAGTACGGTATGGCTACACCTTC; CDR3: CASSQVRYGYTF
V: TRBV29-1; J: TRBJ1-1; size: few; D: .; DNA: TGCAGCGTTTTACACCCAGTGATACCGAACACTGAAGCTTTCTTT; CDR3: CSVLHPVIPNTEAFF
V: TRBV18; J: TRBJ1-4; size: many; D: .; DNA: TGTGCCAGCTCACCTGCGGGGGCAGCAACTAATGAAAAACTGTTTTTT; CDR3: CASSPAGAATNEKLFF